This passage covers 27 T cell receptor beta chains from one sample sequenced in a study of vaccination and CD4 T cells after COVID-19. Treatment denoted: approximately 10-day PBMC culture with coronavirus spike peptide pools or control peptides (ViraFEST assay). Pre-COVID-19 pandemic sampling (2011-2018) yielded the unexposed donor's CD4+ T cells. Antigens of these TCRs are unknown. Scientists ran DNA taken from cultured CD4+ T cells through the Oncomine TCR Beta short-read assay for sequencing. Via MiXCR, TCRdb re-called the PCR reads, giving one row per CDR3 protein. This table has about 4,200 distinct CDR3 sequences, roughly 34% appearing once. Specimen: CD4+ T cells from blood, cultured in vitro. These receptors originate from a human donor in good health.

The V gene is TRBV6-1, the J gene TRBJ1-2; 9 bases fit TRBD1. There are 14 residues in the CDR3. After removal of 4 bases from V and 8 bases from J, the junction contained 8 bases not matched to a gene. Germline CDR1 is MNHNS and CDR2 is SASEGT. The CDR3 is CASSASGQGGGYTF. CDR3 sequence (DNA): TGTGCCAGCAGTGCCTCGGGACAGGGAGGGGGCTACACCTTC.

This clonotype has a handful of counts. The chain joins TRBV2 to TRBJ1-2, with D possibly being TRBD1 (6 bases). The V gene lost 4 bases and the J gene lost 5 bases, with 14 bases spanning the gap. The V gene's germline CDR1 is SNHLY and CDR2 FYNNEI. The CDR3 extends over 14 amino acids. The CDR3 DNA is TGTGCCAGCAGTGTAGCGGACAGCGATTATGGCTACACCTTC. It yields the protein CASSVADSDYGYTF.

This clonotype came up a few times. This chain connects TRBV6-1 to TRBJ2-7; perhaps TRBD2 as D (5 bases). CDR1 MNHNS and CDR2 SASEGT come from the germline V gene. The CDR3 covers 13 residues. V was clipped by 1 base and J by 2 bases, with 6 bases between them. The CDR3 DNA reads TGTGCCAGCAGTGAAGTCGGGACCTACGAGCAGTACTTC. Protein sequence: CASSEVGTYEQYF.

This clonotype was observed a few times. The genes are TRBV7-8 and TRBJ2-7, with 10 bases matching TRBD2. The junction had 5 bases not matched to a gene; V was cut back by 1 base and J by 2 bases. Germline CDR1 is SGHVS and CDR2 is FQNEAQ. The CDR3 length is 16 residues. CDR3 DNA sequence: TGTGCCAGCAGCTTAGAAGTAGGACTAGCGGCCTACGAGCAGTACTTC. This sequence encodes CASSLEVGLAAYEQYF. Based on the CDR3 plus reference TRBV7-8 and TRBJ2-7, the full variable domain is GAGVSQSPRYKVAKRGQDVALRCDPISGHVSLFWYQQALGQGPEFLTYFQNEAQLDKSGLPSDRFFAERPEGSVSTLKIQRTQQEDSAVYLCASSLEVGLAAYEQYFGPGTRLTVT.

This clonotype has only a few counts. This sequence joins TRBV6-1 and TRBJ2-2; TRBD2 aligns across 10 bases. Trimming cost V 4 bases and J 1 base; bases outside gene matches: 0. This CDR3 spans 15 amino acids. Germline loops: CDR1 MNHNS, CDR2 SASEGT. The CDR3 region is CASSGLAGNTGELFF. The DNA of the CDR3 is TGTGCCAGCAGTGGACTAGCGGGGAACACCGGGGAGCTGTTTTTT.

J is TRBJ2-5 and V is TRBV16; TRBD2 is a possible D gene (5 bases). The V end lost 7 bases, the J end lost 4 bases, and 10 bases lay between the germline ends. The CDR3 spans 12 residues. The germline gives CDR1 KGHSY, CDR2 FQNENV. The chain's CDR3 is CASNTGGETQYF. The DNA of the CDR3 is TGTGCCAGCAACACTGGAGGAGAGACCCAGTACTTC.

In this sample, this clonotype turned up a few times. CDR3 bases: TGTGCCAGCAGCCCACAGGGAGCTGGAAACACCATATATTTT. The encoded protein is CASSPQGAGNTIYF. V gene TRBV7-8 combines with J gene TRBJ1-3; a possible D gene is TRBD1 (6 bases). The CDR3 is 14 residues long. Trimming shortened V by 5 bases and J by 2 bases, and 10 bases separated the two germline ends. Germline CDR1 is SGHVS and CDR2 is FQNEAQ.

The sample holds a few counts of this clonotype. Here the CDR3 DNA reads TGTGCCAGCAGTTTGTTAGTGAGTCAGCCCCAGCATTTT. Translation: CASSLLVSQPQHF. The chain links TRBV12-3 or TRBV12-4 to TRBJ1-5; unclear D gene. V shed 3 bases and J shed 6 bases, with 9 bases lying between them. CDR3 size: 13 residues.

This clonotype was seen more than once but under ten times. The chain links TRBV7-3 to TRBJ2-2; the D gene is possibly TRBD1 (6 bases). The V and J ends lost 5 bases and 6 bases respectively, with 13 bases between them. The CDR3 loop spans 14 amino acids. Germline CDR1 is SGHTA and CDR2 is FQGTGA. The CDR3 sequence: CASSPGQYAGELFF. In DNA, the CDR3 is TGTGCCAGCAGCCCCGGACAGTATGCCGGGGAGCTGTTTTTT.

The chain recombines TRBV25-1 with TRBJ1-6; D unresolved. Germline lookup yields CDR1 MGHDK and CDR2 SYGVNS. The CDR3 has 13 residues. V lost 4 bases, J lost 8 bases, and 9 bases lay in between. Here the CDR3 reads CASSVTGYSPLHF. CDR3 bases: TGTGCCAGCAGTGTAACGGGATATTCACCCCTCCACTTT.

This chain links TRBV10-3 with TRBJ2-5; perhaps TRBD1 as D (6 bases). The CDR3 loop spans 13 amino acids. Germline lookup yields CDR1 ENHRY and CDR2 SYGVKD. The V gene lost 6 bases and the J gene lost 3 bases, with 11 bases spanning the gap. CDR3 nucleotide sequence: TGTGCCATCAGATCGCAGGGGAAAGAGACCCAGTACTTC. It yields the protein CAIRSQGKETQYF.

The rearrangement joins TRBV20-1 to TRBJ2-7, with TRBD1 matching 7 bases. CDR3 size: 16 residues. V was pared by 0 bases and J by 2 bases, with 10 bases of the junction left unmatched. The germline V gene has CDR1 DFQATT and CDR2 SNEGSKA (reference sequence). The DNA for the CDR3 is TGCAGTGCTAGAGATCCCGGACAGGCCGCTACCTACGAGCAGTACTTC. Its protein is CSARDPGQAATYEQYF.

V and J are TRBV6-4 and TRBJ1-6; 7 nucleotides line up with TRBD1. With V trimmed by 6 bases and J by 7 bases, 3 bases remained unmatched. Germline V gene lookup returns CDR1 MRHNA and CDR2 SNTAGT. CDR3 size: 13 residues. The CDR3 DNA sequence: TGTGCCAGCAGACAGGGGAACAATTCACCCCTCCACTTT. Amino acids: CASRQGNNSPLHF.

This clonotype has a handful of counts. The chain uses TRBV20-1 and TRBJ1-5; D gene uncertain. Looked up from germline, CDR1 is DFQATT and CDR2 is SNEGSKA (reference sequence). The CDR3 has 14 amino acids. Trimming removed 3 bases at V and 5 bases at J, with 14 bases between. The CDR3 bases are TGCAGTGCTAGTCGTGGAGGAAAGCATCAGCCCCAGCATTTT. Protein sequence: CSASRGGKHQPQHF.

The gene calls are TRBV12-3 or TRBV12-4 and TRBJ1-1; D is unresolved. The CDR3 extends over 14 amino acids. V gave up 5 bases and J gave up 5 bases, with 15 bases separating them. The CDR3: CASSPEGGWTEAFF. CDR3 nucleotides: TGTGCCAGCAGTCCAGAGGGTGGGTGGACTGAAGCTTTCTTT.

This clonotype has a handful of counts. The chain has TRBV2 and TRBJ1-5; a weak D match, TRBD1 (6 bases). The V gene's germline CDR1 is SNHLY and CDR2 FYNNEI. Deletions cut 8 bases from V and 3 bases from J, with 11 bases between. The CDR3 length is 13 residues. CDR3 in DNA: TGTGCCAGCCTAGGACAGTTCAATCAGCCCCAGCATTTT. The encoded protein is CASLGQFNQPQHF.

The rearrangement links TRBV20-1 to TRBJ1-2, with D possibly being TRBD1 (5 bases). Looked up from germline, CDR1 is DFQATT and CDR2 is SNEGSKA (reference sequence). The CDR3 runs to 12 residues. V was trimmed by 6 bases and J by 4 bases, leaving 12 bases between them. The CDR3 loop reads CSARDHIYGYTF. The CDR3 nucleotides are TGCAGTGCCAGGGATCACATCTATGGCTACACCTTC.

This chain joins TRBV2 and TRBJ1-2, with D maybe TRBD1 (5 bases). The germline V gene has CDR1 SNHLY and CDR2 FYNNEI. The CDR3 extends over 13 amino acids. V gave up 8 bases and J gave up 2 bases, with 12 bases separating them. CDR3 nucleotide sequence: TGTGCCAGCGAGGAGGGGAGGAACTATGGCTACACCTTC. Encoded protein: CASEEGRNYGYTF.

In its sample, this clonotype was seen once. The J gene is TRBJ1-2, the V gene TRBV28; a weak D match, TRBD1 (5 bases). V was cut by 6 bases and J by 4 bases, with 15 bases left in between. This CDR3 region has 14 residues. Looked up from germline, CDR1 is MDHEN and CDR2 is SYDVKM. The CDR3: CASSPLGTIYGYTF. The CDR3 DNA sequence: TGTGCCAGCAGCCCACTCGGGACGATCTATGGCTACACCTTC.

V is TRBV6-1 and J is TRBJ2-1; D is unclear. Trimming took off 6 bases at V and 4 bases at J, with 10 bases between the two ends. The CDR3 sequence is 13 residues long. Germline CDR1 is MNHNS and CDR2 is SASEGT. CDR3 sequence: CASRPTAYNEQFF. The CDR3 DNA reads TGTGCCAGCAGACCTACAGCTTACAATGAGCAGTTCTTC.

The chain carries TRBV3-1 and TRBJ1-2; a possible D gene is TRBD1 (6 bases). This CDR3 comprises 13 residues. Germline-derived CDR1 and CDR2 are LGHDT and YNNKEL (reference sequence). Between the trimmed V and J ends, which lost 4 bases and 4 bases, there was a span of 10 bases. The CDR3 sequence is CASSPDRTYGYTF. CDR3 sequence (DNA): TGTGCCAGCAGCCCCGACAGGACCTATGGCTACACCTTC.

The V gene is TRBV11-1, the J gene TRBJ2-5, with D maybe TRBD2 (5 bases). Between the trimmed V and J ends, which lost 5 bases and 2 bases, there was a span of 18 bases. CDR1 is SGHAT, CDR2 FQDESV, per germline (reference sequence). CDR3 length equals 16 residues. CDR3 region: CASSARRRALQETQYF. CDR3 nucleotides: TGTGCCAGCAGCGCCAGGAGGCGCGCCCTTCAAGAGACCCAGTACTTC.

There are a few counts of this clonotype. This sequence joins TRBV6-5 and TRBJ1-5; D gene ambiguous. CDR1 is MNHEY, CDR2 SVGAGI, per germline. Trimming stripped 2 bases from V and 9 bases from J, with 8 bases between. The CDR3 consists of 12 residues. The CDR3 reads CASSYVGMPQHF. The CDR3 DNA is TGTGCCAGCAGTTACGTAGGGATGCCCCAGCATTTT.

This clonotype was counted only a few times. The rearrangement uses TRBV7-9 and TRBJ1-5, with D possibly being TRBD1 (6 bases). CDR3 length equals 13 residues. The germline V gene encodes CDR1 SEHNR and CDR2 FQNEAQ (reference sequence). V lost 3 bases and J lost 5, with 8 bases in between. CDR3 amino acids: CASSLRGDQPQHF. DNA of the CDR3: TGTGCCAGCAGCTTGAGGGGGGATCAGCCCCAGCATTTT.

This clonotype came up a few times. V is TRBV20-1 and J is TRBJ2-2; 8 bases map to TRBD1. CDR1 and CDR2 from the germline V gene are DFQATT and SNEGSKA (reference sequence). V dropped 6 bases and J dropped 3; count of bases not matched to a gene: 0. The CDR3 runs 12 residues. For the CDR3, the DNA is TGCAGTGCGGACAGGGACACCGGGGAGCTGTTTTTT. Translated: CSADRDTGELFF.

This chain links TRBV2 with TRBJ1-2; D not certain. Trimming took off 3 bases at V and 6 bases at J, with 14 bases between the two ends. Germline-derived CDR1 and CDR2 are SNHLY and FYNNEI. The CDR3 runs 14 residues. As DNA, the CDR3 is TGTGCCAGCAGTGACGGGGAGAGGACGAATGGCTACACCTTC. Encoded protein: CASSDGERTNGYTF.

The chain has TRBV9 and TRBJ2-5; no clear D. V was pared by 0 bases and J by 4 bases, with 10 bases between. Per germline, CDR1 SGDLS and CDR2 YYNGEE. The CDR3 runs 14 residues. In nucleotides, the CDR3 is TGTGCCAGCAGCGTAGGAACAGTCCCAGAGACCCAGTACTTC. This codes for CASSVGTVPETQYF.